These 10 T cell receptor beta chains share one sample of origin, sequenced in a study of cytomegalovirus exposure and HLA in healthy donors. Profiled with immunoSEQ multiplex PCR; TCRdb holds only in-frame clones, not every one. Of 55,000 to 70,000 clones listed, roughly 90% are singletons. The sequenced sample was PBMCs. These receptors were collected from a woman aged 25 to 39 in good health and CMV-seronegative.

In nucleotides, the CDR3 is TGCGCCAGCAGCCATACTAGCGCCAACAATGAGCAGTTCTTC. It yields the protein CASSHTSANNEQFF. This chain links TRBV4-3 with TRBJ2-1; TRBD2 agrees at 7 bases. Looked up from germline, CDR1 is LGHNA and CDR2 is YSLEER. The ends lost 3 bases at V and 5 bases at J; junction bases unmatched: 4. This CDR3 contains 14 residues.

The rearrangement links TRBV27 to TRBJ2-7, with TRBD2 identical over 9 bases. V dropped 3 bases and J dropped 0; count of bases not matched to a gene: 12. Germline V lookup: CDR1 MNHEY, CDR2 SMNVEV (reference sequence). There are 18 residues in the CDR3. CDR3 loop: CASSFLPPLAGVSYEQYF. The DNA for the CDR3 is TGTGCCAGCAGTTTCCTCCCCCCATTAGCGGGAGTCTCCTACGAGCAGTACTTC.

This chain connects TRBV5-3 to TRBJ2-1, with a possible D match to TRBD2 (5 bases). TRBV5-3 is classed as an ORF, of uncertain function. V gave up 2 bases and J gave up 3 bases, with 12 bases separating them. The length of the CDR3 is 15 residues. The chain's CDR3 is CARSFRPRGYNEQFF. CDR3 nucleotides: TGTGCCAGAAGCTTTAGGCCTCGGGGCTACAATGAGCAGTTCTTC.

The gene calls are TRBV11-3 and TRBJ1-5; 9 bases fit TRBD1. The J segment lost 0 bases and the V segment lost 5 bases, leaving 17 bases of the junction unmatched. Looked up from germline, CDR1 is SGHNT and CDR2 is YENEEA. The CDR3 is 20 amino acids. The CDR3 protein is CASSPDRDREAGDSNQPQHF. Here the CDR3 DNA reads TGTGCCAGCAGCCCCGACCGGGACAGGGAGGCCGGGGATAGCAATCAGCCCCAGCATTTT.

The rearrangement joins TRBV19 to TRBJ2-1, with 9 bases identical to TRBD2. Trimming removed 3 bases from V and 5 bases from J; junction bases left unmatched: 8. Germline CDR1 and CDR2: LNHDA and SQIVND (reference sequence). The CDR3 consists of 16 residues. CDR3 coding DNA: TGTGCCAGTAGTATTTGGCTAGCGGGAAACAACAATGAGCAGTTCTTC. This encodes CASSIWLAGNNNEQFF.

CDR3 sequence: CASSSPPTGNTEAFF. CDR3 bases: TGTGCCAGCAGTAGTCCTCCTACAGGAAACACTGAAGCTTTCTTT. The chain uses TRBV27 and TRBJ1-1, with a weak D call TRBD1 (5 bases). The CDR3 contains 15 residues. In germline, CDR1 is MNHEY, CDR2 SMNVEV (reference sequence). Trimming pared 5 bases from V and 2 bases from J, leaving 15 bases between.

The V gene is TRBV5-6, the J gene TRBJ2-2; perhaps TRBD2 as D (5 bases). This CDR3 has 16 residues. Trimming removed 0 bases from V and 2 bases from J, with 11 bases in between. Germline V CDR1 and CDR2: SGHDT, YYEEEE. Here the CDR3 DNA reads TGTGCCAGCAGCTTGGCCTTAGAGGGAAACACCGGGGAGCTGTTTTTT. Protein sequence: CASSLALEGNTGELFF.

This clone was observed a single time. The chain joins TRBV6-5 to TRBJ2-1; TRBD1 matches at 7 bases. Germline CDR1 MNHEY, CDR2 SVGAGI. This CDR3 is 14 amino acids long. V lost 4 bases and J lost 4; bases outside the gene matches: 4. The CDR3 DNA reads as TGTGCCAGCAGTTCTGGGACAGTGTACAATGAGCAGTTCTTC. It encodes CASSSGTVYNEQFF.

The chain links TRBV5-1 to TRBJ1-1; TRBD1 matches 7 bases. V lost 6 bases, J lost 0 bases, and 8 bases stayed unmatched. Germline values: CDR1 SGHRS, CDR2 YFSETQ. The CDR3 consists of 15 residues. Here the CDR3 reads CASTGRQGMNTEAFF. In nucleotides, the CDR3 is TGCGCCAGCACCGGACGACAGGGAATGAACACTGAAGCTTTCTTT. The whole variable domain, remainder taken from reference TRBV5-1 and TRBJ1-1, is KAGVTQTPRYLIKTRGQQVTLSCSPISGHRSVSWYQQTPGQGLQFLFEYFSETQRNKGNFPGRFSGRQFSNSRSEMNVSTLELGDSALYLCASTGRQGMNTEAFFGQGTRLTVV.

The chain employs TRBV5-1 and TRBJ2-5; 10 bases align to TRBD1. This CDR3 region has 14 residues. CDR1 is SGHRS and CDR2 is YFSETQ in the germline V gene. The trim removed 4 bases at V and 3 bases at J, leaving 3 bases unmatched. This CDR3 reads CASSPGTGEETQYF. The CDR3 DNA reads TGCGCCAGCAGCCCAGGGACAGGGGAAGAGACCCAGTACTTC.